This entry lists 2 T cell receptor beta chains sequenced from one sample in a study of blood T cell repertoires in COVID-19. The protocol was immunoSEQ multiplex PCR, while the TCRdb copy is restricted to in-frame clones and leaves out a portion. The sample records almost 35,000 clones, roughly nine tenths being singletons. Sequencing was carried out using peripheral blood. The origin of the receptors is a man in his sixties with active or convalescent COVID-19.

CDR3 coding DNA: TGTGCCAGCAGGGGCTTCGATAATGAAAAACTGTTTTTT. Translating it yields CASRGFDNEKLFF. The J gene is TRBJ1-4, the V gene TRBV2; D is unresolved. V lost 6 bases and J 4 bases, leaving 9 bases between the germline ends. CDR1 is SNHLY and CDR2 is FYNNEI in the germline V gene. This CDR3 contains 13 residues.

The genes are TRBV6-5 and TRBJ1-5, with D perhaps TRBD1 (5 bases). The V end was cut by 5 bases, the J end by 3 bases, with 11 bases between. CDR3 length: 14 amino acids. Germline CDR1 and CDR2: MNHEY and SVGAGI. The CDR3 DNA reads as TGTGCCAGCAGTCAGGGAGGAGTCAATCAGCCCCAGCATTTT. This gives the protein CASSQGGVNQPQHF.